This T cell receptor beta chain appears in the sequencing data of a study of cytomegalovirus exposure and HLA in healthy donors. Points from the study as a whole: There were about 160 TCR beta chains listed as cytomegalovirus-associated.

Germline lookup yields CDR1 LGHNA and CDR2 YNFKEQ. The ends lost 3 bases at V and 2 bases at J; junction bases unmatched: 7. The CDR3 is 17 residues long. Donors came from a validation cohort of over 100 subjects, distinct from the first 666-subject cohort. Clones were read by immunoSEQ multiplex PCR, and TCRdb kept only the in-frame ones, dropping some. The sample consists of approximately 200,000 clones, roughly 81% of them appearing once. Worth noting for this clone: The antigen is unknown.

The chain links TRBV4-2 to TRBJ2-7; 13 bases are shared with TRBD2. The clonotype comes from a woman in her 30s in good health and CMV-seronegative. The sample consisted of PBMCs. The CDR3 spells CASSHTGLAGTAYEQYF. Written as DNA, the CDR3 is TGTGCCAGCAGCCACACGGGACTAGCGGGGACAGCCTACGAGCAGTACTTC.